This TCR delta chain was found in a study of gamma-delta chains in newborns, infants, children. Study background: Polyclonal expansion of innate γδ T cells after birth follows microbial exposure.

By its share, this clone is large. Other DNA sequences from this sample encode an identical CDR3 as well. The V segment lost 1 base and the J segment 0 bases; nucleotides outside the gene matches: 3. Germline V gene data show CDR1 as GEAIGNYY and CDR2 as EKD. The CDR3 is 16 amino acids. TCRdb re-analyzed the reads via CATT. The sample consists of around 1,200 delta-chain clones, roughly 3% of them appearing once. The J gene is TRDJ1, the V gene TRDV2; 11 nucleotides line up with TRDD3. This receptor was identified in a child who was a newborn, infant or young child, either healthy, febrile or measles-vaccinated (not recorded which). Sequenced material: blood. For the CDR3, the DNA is TGTGCCTGTGACACACTGGGGGATAGAGACACCGATAAACTCATCTTT. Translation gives CACDTLGDRDTDKLIF.